These 22 T cell receptor beta chains came from one sample sequenced in a study of T cells after yellow fever vaccination. TCRdb reprocessed the 5' RACE reads via MiXCR and lists one record per CDR3 protein. The sample carries more than 350,000 distinct CDR3 sequences, more than 9% recorded once. The specimen was PBMCs, collected on the day of the first yellow fever vaccination. These receptors all come from a man between 18 and 35 years old who received the YFV17D yellow fever vaccine.

This clonotype was seen only a few times. This sequence joins TRBV11-2 and TRBJ2-1, with a tentative D call TRBD2 (6 bases). Trimming left V 5 bases short and J 7 bases short, with 15 bases between. The CDR3 is made up of 14 amino acids. Per germline, CDR1 SGHAT and CDR2 FQNNGV. CDR3 region: CASSPFLSGNEQFF. CDR3 DNA: TGTGCCAGCAGCCCCTTCCTTAGCGGTAATGAGCAGTTCTTC.

This clonotype turned up a few times. The CDR3 here is CASSVDPGQLMNTEAFF. The CDR3 nucleotides are TGTGCCAGCAGCGTAGATCCGGGACAGCTCATGAACACTGAAGCTTTCTTT. The rearrangement links TRBV9 to TRBJ1-1, with 7 bases identical to TRBD1. Germline trimming cut 0 bases from V and 0 bases from J; bases unmatched to any gene: 8. This CDR3 comprises 17 residues. Looked up from germline, CDR1 is SGDLS and CDR2 is YYNGEE.

The V and J genes are TRBV18 and TRBJ2-2; 8 nucleotides match TRBD2. Germline V gene sequence: CDR1 KGHSH, CDR2 LQKENI. This CDR3 is built from 16 residues. With 0 bases clipped from V and 1 base from J, the junction kept 1 base outside the gene matches. The CDR3 reads CASSPPLAGNTGELFF. As DNA, the CDR3 is TGTGCCAGCTCACCACCCCTAGCGGGGAACACCGGGGAGCTGTTTTTT.

The rearrangement links TRBV20-1 to TRBJ2-3; 7 bases agree with TRBD1. The V gene's germline CDR1 is DFQATT and CDR2 SNEGSKA (reference sequence). V lost 6 bases to trimming and J lost 4 bases; unmatched junction nucleotides: 10. The CDR3 contains 14 residues. CDR3 sequence: CSASPGQSPDTQYF. CDR3 DNA: TGCAGTGCATCCCCGGGACAGAGCCCAGATACGCAGTATTTT.

Written as DNA, the CDR3 is TGTGCCCTTGGGCCGAGGGGATATGGCTACACCTTC. Translating gives CALGPRGYGYTF. The V and J genes are TRBV30 and TRBJ1-2; a weak D match, TRBD1 (5 bases). V shed 8 bases and J shed 5 bases, with 15 bases lying between them. The CDR3 sequence is 12 residues long. CDR1 and CDR2 from the germline V gene are GTSNPN and SVGIG (reference sequence).

The rearrangement links TRBV5-6 to TRBJ2-2, with D perhaps matching TRBD2 (6 bases). V lost 4 bases and J 4 bases, leaving 17 bases between the germline ends. CDR1 is SGHDT, CDR2 YYEEEE, per germline. There are 16 residues in the CDR3. CDR3 DNA sequence: TGTGCCAGCAGCAACCAGCGGAGGGAGGTCACCGGGGAGCTGTTTTTT. This encodes CASSNQRREVTGELFF.

V usage is TRBV2 and J usage is TRBJ2-7; no firm D call. V was pared by 3 bases and J by 6 bases, with 12 bases between. This CDR3 is built from 13 residues. From germline, CDR1 is SNHLY and CDR2 FYNNEI. In nucleotides, the CDR3 is TGTGCCAGCAGTGAGTCGGTTAGAATCGAGCAGTACGTC. Its protein is CASSESVRIEQYV.

This chain uses TRBV28 with TRBJ2-1; D is undetermined. The CDR3 runs to 15 residues. The V gene lost 4 bases and the J gene lost 6 bases, with 16 bases spanning the gap. Germline V gene sequence: CDR1 MDHEN, CDR2 SYDVKM. The CDR3 here is CASSWMESARNEQFF. Here the CDR3 DNA reads TGTGCCAGCAGTTGGATGGAAAGCGCTCGCAATGAGCAGTTCTTC.

The CDR3 bases are TGTGCCATCAGTGATCCCCGACTAGCGGGCCTCCGGGAGCTGTTTTTT. Translation: CAISDPRLAGLRELFF. This chain links TRBV10-3 with TRBJ2-2, with 10 bases lining up with TRBD2. V gave up 3 bases and J gave up 9 bases; unmatched junction bases: 10. Germline values: CDR1 ENHRY, CDR2 SYGVKD. The CDR3 has 16 amino acids.

The V and J genes are TRBV5-1 and TRBJ2-3; 11 positions agree with TRBD2. With 0 bases clipped from V and 6 bases from J, the junction kept 9 bases outside the gene matches. The CDR3 is made up of 17 amino acids. The V gene's germline CDR1 is SGHRS and CDR2 YFSETQ. The CDR3 nucleotides are TGCGCCAGCAGCTTGGAAACTAGCGGGGGAGGTCGGGATACGCAGTATTTT. Translating it yields CASSLETSGGGRDTQYF. Based on the CDR3 plus reference TRBV5-1 and TRBJ2-3, the full variable domain is KAGVTQTPRYLIKTRGQQVTLSCSPISGHRSVSWYQQTPGQGLQFLFEYFSETQRNKGNFPGRFSGRQFSNSRSEMNVSTLELGDSALYLCASSLETSGGGRDTQYFGPGTRLTVL.

The CDR3 spells CASSFLTGLGANVLTF. In DNA form, the CDR3 reads TGTGCCAGCAGTTTTCTAACCGGGCTTGGTGCCAACGTCCTGACTTTC. The rearrangement joins TRBV27 to TRBJ2-6; D unclear. CDR1 MNHEY and CDR2 SMNVEV come from the germline V gene (reference sequence). The CDR3 runs to 16 residues. V dropped 3 bases and J dropped 7 bases, with 16 bases sitting between them.

This chain links TRBV5-6 with TRBJ1-2; a weak D match, TRBD1 (5 bases). CDR1 SGHDT and CDR2 YYEEEE come from the germline V gene. The CDR3 has 15 residues. V gave up 5 bases and J gave up 3 bases, with 17 bases separating them. CDR3 in DNA: TGTGCCAGCAGTCCTCGCCGAAGGGACGACTATGGCTACACCTTC. It translates to CASSPRRRDDYGYTF.

This chain connects TRBV2 to TRBJ1-5; D unresolved. The V end was cut by 3 bases, the J end by 0 bases, with 9 bases between. This CDR3 contains 15 residues. CDR1 and CDR2 from the germline V gene are SNHLY and FYNNEI. CDR3 loop: CASSEGGHSNQPQHF. CDR3 nucleotide sequence: TGTGCCAGCAGTGAGGGAGGGCATAGCAATCAGCCCCAGCATTTT.

Only a few counts were recorded for this clonotype. This sequence joins TRBV20-1 and TRBJ2-7, with 7 positions matching TRBD1. Germline values: CDR1 DFQATT, CDR2 SNEGSKA (reference sequence). There are 12 residues in the CDR3. Trimming removed 4 bases from V and 2 bases from J; junction bases left unmatched: 2. The CDR3 reads CSATDRAYEQYF. The CDR3 bases are TGCAGTGCTACTGACAGGGCCTACGAGCAGTACTTC.

This chain uses TRBV12-3 or TRBV12-4 with TRBJ2-7; D is ambiguous. V was pared by 10 bases and J by 2 bases, with 15 bases between. CDR3 size: 13 residues. The CDR3 DNA follows: TGTGCCAACAGCAATTGGATACCCTACGAGCAGTACTTC. Translated, it gives CANSNWIPYEQYF.

This chain joins TRBV12-3 or TRBV12-4 and TRBJ1-2; D not certain. The CDR3 contains 12 residues. V was clipped by 0 bases and J by 8 bases, with 7 bases between them. CDR3 loop: CASSLASAGYTF. CDR3 nucleotides: TGTGCCAGCAGTTTAGCATCGGCAGGCTACACCTTC.

The J gene is TRBJ2-5, the V gene TRBV20-1; TRBD1 agrees at 7 bases. V shed 0 bases, J shed 9 bases, and the junction held 10 bases outside the gene matches. There are 14 residues in the CDR3. Germline CDR1 and CDR2: DFQATT and SNEGSKA (reference sequence). The CDR3 here is CSAREPTGFWAQYF. CDR3 nucleotide sequence: TGCAGTGCTAGAGAACCGACAGGGTTTTGGGCCCAGTACTTC.

The J gene is TRBJ2-6, the V gene TRBV5-4; D may match TRBD1 or TRBD2 (6 bases each). This CDR3 has 16 residues. Trimming took off 0 bases at V and 9 bases at J, with 16 bases between the two ends. From germline, CDR1 is SGHNT and CDR2 YYREEE (reference sequence). The DNA for the CDR3 is TGTGCCAGCAGCTTGGGAGGGGTGGGGGGCGACAACGTCCTGACTTTC. Residues: CASSLGGVGGDNVLTF.

The chain carries TRBV2 and TRBJ1-1, with D uncertain. The V gene's germline CDR1 is SNHLY and CDR2 FYNNEI. This CDR3 region has 13 residues. V was pared by 4 bases and J by 1 base, with 7 bases between. CDR3 in amino acids: CASSAYWNTEAFF. The CDR3 bases are TGTGCCAGCAGTGCATATTGGAACACTGAAGCTTTCTTT. Full variable domain (remainder filled in from reference TRBV2 and TRBJ1-1): EPEVTQTPSHQVTQMGQEVILRCVPISNHLYFYWYRQILGQKVEFLVSFYNNEISEKSEIFDDQFSVERPDGSNFTLKIRSTKLEDSAMYFCASSAYWNTEAFFGQGTRLTVV.

This clonotype was recorded a few times. This chain uses TRBV29-1 with TRBJ1-1; D remains ambiguous. Germline lookup yields CDR1 SQVTM and CDR2 ANQGSEA. V lost 6 bases to trimming and J lost 2 bases, with 16 bases between them. This CDR3 has 14 residues. The CDR3 DNA reads as TGCAGCGTAGCTTCACGAGCGAGCAACACTGAAGCTTTCTTT. Translated: CSVASRASNTEAFF.

In this sample, this clonotype turned up a few times. The CDR3 nucleotides read TGTGCCATCAAAGACAACTGGGGGACCCAGTACTTC. Protein: CAIKDNWGTQYF. The chain carries TRBV10-3 and TRBJ2-5, with D uncertain. This CDR3 spans 12 amino acids. V was cut by 7 bases and J by 7 bases, with 13 bases left in between. Looked up from germline, CDR1 is ENHRY and CDR2 is SYGVKD.

This clonotype was picked up many times. This chain links TRBV5-5 with TRBJ1-6; tentatively, D is TRBD1 (5 bases). Trimming stripped 3 bases from V and 8 bases from J, with 6 bases between. The CDR3 is 12 amino acids. Germline V gene lookup returns CDR1 SGHKS and CDR2 YYEKEE (reference sequence). This CDR3 is CASSWDDSPLHF. The CDR3 region has the DNA TGTGCCAGCAGCTGGGACGATTCACCCCTCCACTTT.